This T cell receptor (beta chain) was captured in a study of T cells after yellow fever vaccination. CDR3 length: 13 amino acids. V shed 8 bases, J shed 9 bases, and the junction held 11 bases outside the gene matches. The germline V gene has CDR1 SQVTM and CDR2 ANQGSEA. This clonotype came up a few times. MiXCR, applied by TCRdb to the 5' RACE reads, yields one record per CDR3 protein. This table has fewer than 400,000 distinct CDR3 sequences, more than 5.5% appearing once. This clonotype was obtained from a man aged 25-45 years who received the YFV17D yellow fever vaccine. The specimen comprised PBMCs, sampled 5 days after the yellow fever booster vaccination. The chain links TRBV29-1 to TRBJ2-2; 8 bases are shared with TRBD2. The CDR3 DNA reads as TGCAGCCTTTGGCAGCGGGAGAACTGGGAGCTGTTTTTT. Translation: CSLWQRENWELFF.